These 22 T cell receptor beta chains were sequenced from one sample in a study of brain T cells in children with intractable seizures. Assay used: immunoSEQ multiplex PCR; TCRdb lists only in-frame clones, some missing. Here the sample spans around 80,000 clones, about 93% being singletons. Sample: peripheral blood, taken at surgery. The receptor set was obtained from a girl aged 2-10 years with Rasmussen encephalitis and intractable seizures.

This chain connects TRBV11-2 to TRBJ2-7; 10 nucleotides line up with TRBD2. Germline-derived CDR1 and CDR2 are SGHAT and FQNNGV. The CDR3 extends over 15 amino acids. J was trimmed by 2 bases and V by 6 bases; bases with no gene match: 7. The CDR3 loop reads CASSPGLAAPYEQYF. CDR3 nucleotides: TGTGCCAGCAGTCCCGGACTAGCGGCTCCCTACGAGCAGTACTTC.

The CDR3 is CASSPDRGYGYTF. DNA for the CDR3: TGTGCCAGCAGTCCGGACAGGGGCTATGGCTACACCTTC. The rearrangement uses TRBV12-3 or TRBV12-4 and TRBJ1-2; TRBD1 agrees at 9 bases. The junction had 2 bases not matched to a gene; V was cut back by 5 bases and J by 4 bases. The CDR3 has 13 amino acids.

This clone was observed a few times. This chain joins TRBV6-5 and TRBJ1-5, with D tentatively TRBD1 (5 bases). Germline V gene sequence: CDR1 MNHEY, CDR2 SVGAGI. This CDR3 spans 13 amino acids. Trimming shortened V by 6 bases and J by 6 bases, and 12 bases separated the two germline ends. Here the CDR3 reads CASRNRRGQPQHF. The CDR3 nucleotides read TGTGCCAGCAGGAACCGGAGGGGTCAGCCCCAGCATTTT.

The J gene is TRBJ1-2, the V gene TRBV4-2, with a possible D match to TRBD1 (6 bases). Germline-derived CDR1 and CDR2 are LGHNA and YNFKEQ. V lost 2 bases and J 3 bases, leaving 13 bases between the germline ends. The CDR3 is 15 amino acids. The DNA of the CDR3 is TGTGCCAGCAGCCAAATAACAGGGAGCCACTATGGCTACACCTTC. This encodes CASSQITGSHYGYTF.

This clone has a single count. The chain links TRBV30 to TRBJ2-2; D perhaps matches TRBD1 (5 bases). The CDR3 has 16 amino acids. The germline CDR1 and CDR2 sequences are GTSNPN and SVGIG (reference sequence). Trimming took 2 bases from V and 3 from J, leaving 16 bases between them. The DNA of the CDR3 is TGTGCCTGGAGTAGTAGATGGAAGGGGCACACCGGGGAGCTGTTTTTT. Amino acid sequence: CAWSSRWKGHTGELFF.

The V call is TRBV29-1, the J call TRBJ2-5; D is uncertain. Deletions cut 2 bases from V and 5 bases from J, with 12 bases between. The CDR3 loop spans 13 amino acids. Germline V CDR1 and CDR2: SQVTM, ANQGSEA. CDR3 bases: TGCAGCGTTGAAAACCCCTTGGGGGAGACCCAGTACTTC. This codes for CSVENPLGETQYF.

The rearrangement joins TRBV14 to TRBJ1-2; D gene uncertain. Germline V CDR1 and CDR2: SGHDN, FVKESK. V was trimmed by 0 bases and J by 4 bases, leaving 6 bases between them. The CDR3 extends over 13 amino acids. The CDR3 coding sequence is TGTGCCAGCAGCCAAGAGACGGCCTATGGCTACACCTTC. Its translation is CASSQETAYGYTF.

The chain combines TRBV12-3 or TRBV12-4 with TRBJ2-3; a possible D gene is TRBD1 (6 bases). There are 13 residues in the CDR3. Trimming took off 8 bases at V and 4 bases at J, with 13 bases between the two ends. As DNA, the CDR3 is TGTGCCAGCGGGACACTCACATCAGATACGCAGTATTTT. It encodes CASGTLTSDTQYF.

In nucleotides, the CDR3 is TGTGCCAGCAGCTTAGAATCTCACCTTGGTGAGCAGTTCTTC. Protein: CASSLESHLGEQFF. The rearrangement links TRBV11-2 to TRBJ2-1; no firm D call. Trimming left V 0 bases short and J 9 bases short, with 12 bases between. This CDR3 has 14 amino acids. Germline CDR1 SGHAT, CDR2 FQNNGV.

The rearrangement links TRBV6-5 to TRBJ1-3; D not resolved. The V gene's germline CDR1 is MNHEY and CDR2 SVGAGI. The CDR3 totals 13 residues. V was cut by 8 bases and J by 0 bases, with 8 bases left in between. CDR3 nucleotides: TGTGCCAGCGCAGCCTTCTCTGGAAACACCATATATTTT. As protein: CASAAFSGNTIYF.

The gene calls are TRBV30 and TRBJ1-2; TRBD1 matches at 11 bases. CDR1 and CDR2 from the germline V gene are GTSNPN and SVGIG (reference sequence). With 7 bases clipped from V and 4 bases from J, the junction kept 17 bases outside the gene matches. The length of the CDR3 is 17 residues. In DNA, the CDR3 is TGTGCCTCCCGCCAAGGGACAGGGGGAAGCCCCGTCTATGGCTACACCTTC. It specifies CASRQGTGGSPVYGYTF.

V and J are TRBV30 and TRBJ2-7; 7 nucleotides align to TRBD1. V was clipped by 4 bases and J by 1 base; unmatched bases: 7. This CDR3 is 14 amino acids long. The germline V gene has CDR1 GTSNPN and CDR2 SVGIG (reference sequence). CDR3 nucleotides: TGTGCCTGGAACCCCGGGACAGCTTCCTACGAGCAGTACTTC. Its translation: CAWNPGTASYEQYF.

This rearrangement joins TRBV29-1 to TRBJ2-2; no clear D. Deletions cut 3 bases from V and 1 base from J, with 3 bases between. CDR1 and CDR2 (germline): SQVTM, ANQGSEA. The length of the CDR3 is 12 residues. CDR3 residues: CSVDRNTGELFF. The DNA for the CDR3 is TGCAGCGTTGACAGGAACACCGGGGAGCTGTTTTTT.

V usage is TRBV5-4 and J usage is TRBJ1-1; unclear D gene. The germline V gene encodes CDR1 SGHNT and CDR2 YYREEE (reference sequence). CDR3 size: 17 residues. The V end was cut by 0 bases, the J end by 5 bases, with 20 bases between. CDR3: CASSLAVRGDPGTEAFF. The CDR3 bases are TGTGCCAGCAGCTTGGCCGTTCGGGGAGATCCGGGTACTGAAGCTTTCTTT.

The chain recombines TRBV11-3 with TRBJ1-2; weak D call: TRBD1 (5 bases). This CDR3 is built from 13 residues. The V gene lost 4 bases and the J gene lost 4 bases, with 10 bases spanning the gap. The germline CDR1 and CDR2 sequences are SGHNT and YENEEA. CDR3 sequence (DNA): TGTGCCAGCAGCTCATGGGGGGTCTATGGCTACACCTTC. Its protein product is CASSSWGVYGYTF.

The chain has TRBV11-2 and TRBJ1-3, with TRBD1 identical over 7 bases. The CDR3 has 15 amino acids. The germline CDR1 and CDR2 sequences are SGHAT and FQNNGV. V lost 6 bases, J lost 3 bases, and 8 bases stayed unmatched. The chain's CDR3 is CASRDDRVYGNTIYF. CDR3 nucleotide sequence: TGTGCCAGCAGGGATGACAGGGTTTATGGAAACACCATATATTTT.

This sequence joins TRBV9 and TRBJ1-2; tentative D call: TRBD1 (6 bases). The CDR3 extends over 16 amino acids. With 4 bases removed from V and 4 bases from J, the gap between germline ends came to 20 bases. CDR1 is SGDLS and CDR2 is YYNGEE in the germline V gene. The CDR3 reads CASSPRDWGQSYGYTF. In DNA form, the CDR3 reads TGTGCCAGCAGCCCGAGGGATTGGGGGCAGAGCTATGGCTACACCTTC. Full variable domain (remainder filled in from reference TRBV9 and TRBJ1-2): DSGVTQTPKHLITATGQRVTLRCSPRSGDLSVYWYQQSLDQGLQFLIQYYNGEERAKGNILERFSAQQFPDLHSELNLSSLELGDSALYFCASSPRDWGQSYGYTFGSGTRLTVV.

This chain uses TRBV2 with TRBJ1-5, with no clear D. Deletions cut 4 bases from V and 3 bases from J, with 4 bases between. The CDR3 has 12 residues. Germline CDR1 is SNHLY and CDR2 is FYNNEI. The CDR3 loop reads CASSVANQPQHF. The CDR3 coding sequence is TGTGCCAGCAGTGTTGCCAATCAGCCCCAGCATTTT.

This clone appeared once. The chain has TRBV19 and TRBJ1-5; D is unclear. Germline assignment: CDR1 LNHDA and CDR2 SQIVND (reference sequence). The CDR3 loop spans 13 amino acids. V dropped 2 bases and J dropped 2 bases, with 4 bases sitting between them. The CDR3 coding sequence is TGTGCCAGTAGTATAATGGGCAATCAGCCCCAGCATTTT. It specifies CASSIMGNQPQHF.

The table lists this clone with a count of one. CDR3 sequence: CASSRQINGQHNTDTQYF. The CDR3 DNA reads TGTGCCAGCAGCCGACAAATTAATGGTCAGCACAACACAGATACGCAGTATTTT. The gene calls are TRBV4-2 and TRBJ2-3; no clear D. The CDR3 loop spans 18 amino acids. Germline loops: CDR1 LGHNA, CDR2 YNFKEQ. Trimming cost V 4 bases and J 2 bases, with 22 bases left between them.

The chain has TRBV5-6 and TRBJ1-1; D remains unclear. Trimming pared 7 bases from V and 0 bases from J, leaving 13 bases between. This CDR3 has 14 amino acids. Germline V CDR1 and CDR2: SGHDT, YYEEEE. The DNA for the CDR3 is TGTGCCAGCGTTCGCGCACTAGTGAACACTGAAGCTTTCTTT. Its protein product is CASVRALVNTEAFF.

The chain links TRBV5-6 to TRBJ2-7, with 10 positions matching TRBD2. CDR1 and CDR2 (germline): SGHDT, YYEEEE. This CDR3 spans 15 amino acids. Unmatched junction bases numbered 9, after V lost 4 bases and J lost 5 bases. The CDR3 protein is CASSHPSGSFHEQYF. The CDR3 nucleotides read TGTGCCAGCAGCCATCCTAGCGGGAGCTTCCACGAGCAGTACTTC.